This entry features one TCR beta chain sequence. Its target is unknown. This sample was included in a study of T cells in Graves' hyperthyroidism and ophthalmopathy. Whole-study context: Specimen type is peripheral blood, collected at initial diagnosis prior to any treatment. Regarding the study as a whole: Also found in blood were most expanded thyroid clonotypes above 0.001.

It was RNA transcripts that yielded the amplified TCR beta CDR3 regions. TCR CDR3 underwent first-round RT-PCR with the HTBI primer set. One entry per CDR3 protein results from TCRdb running MiXCR on the multiplex PCR reads. The profile shows hundreds of thousands of distinct CDR3 sequences, approximately 25% of them singletons. This CDR3 spans 16 amino acids. The ends lost 2 bases at V and 4 bases at J; junction bases unmatched: 8. Germline CDR1 SGHRS, CDR2 YFSETQ. Newly diagnosed hyperthyroidism patients aged 18 to 65 years had disease lasting under 2 months. Researchers barred patients who had uncontrolled infection, other autoimmune disease, pregnancy or lactation.

The TCR sequence derives from a man aged 50-60 years with Graves' hyperthyroidism. This chain uses TRBV5-1 with TRBJ1-4; 7 bases agree with TRBD1. The sample was blood. This CDR3 is CASSFGTDYFNEKLFF. The CDR3 bases are TGCGCCAGCAGCTTTGGGACAGACTATTTTAATGAAAAACTGTTTTTT.